This TCR beta chain was found in a study of human T cells and chemical hapten exposure. Time point: patch test 2, 6 weeks after DPC sensitization. Treatment described: therapeutic diphenylcyclopropenone sensitization with weekly scalp DPC. This clonotype has a handful of counts. Via MiXCR, TCRdb re-called the RACE reads, giving one row per CDR3 protein. The sample has some 150,000 distinct CDR3 sequences; about 11% are singletons. The ends lost 6 bases at V and 4 bases at J; junction bases unmatched: 15. Germline values: CDR1 SGHVS, CDR2 FNYEAQ. CDR3 length: 18 residues. The specimen was whole blood, collected in connection with sensitization to the hapten diphenylcyclopropenone (DPC). The TCR comes from a woman aged 50 to 65 with alopecia areata. Some clones in this sample may be carry-over from other donors' samples. This sequence joins TRBV7-6 and TRBJ2-3, with 11 bases fitting TRBD2. CDR3 loop: CASSPSGTLAGGPDTQYF. The DNA of the CDR3 is TGTGCCAGCAGTCCTAGTGGCACCCTAGCGGGAGGCCCAGATACGCAGTATTTT.